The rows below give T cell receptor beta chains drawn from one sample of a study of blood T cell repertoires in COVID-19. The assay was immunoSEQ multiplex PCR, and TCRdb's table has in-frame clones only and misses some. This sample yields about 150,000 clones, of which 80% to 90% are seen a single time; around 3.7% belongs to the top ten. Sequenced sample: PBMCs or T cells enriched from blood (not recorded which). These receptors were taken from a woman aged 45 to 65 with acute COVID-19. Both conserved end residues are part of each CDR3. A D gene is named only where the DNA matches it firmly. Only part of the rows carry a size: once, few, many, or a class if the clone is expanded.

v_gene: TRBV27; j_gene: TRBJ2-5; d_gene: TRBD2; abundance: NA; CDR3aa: CASSLGGESRETQYF; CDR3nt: TGTGCCAGCAGTTTGGGGGGGGAGAGTCGGGAGACCCAGTACTTC
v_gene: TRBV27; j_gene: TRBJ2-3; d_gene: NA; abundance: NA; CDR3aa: CASSLAGLTDTQYF; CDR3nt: TGTGCCAGCAGTCTAGCAGGTCTCACAGATACGCAGTATTTT
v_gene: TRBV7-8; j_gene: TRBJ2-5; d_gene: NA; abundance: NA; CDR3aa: CASSLAFRRETQYF; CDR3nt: TGTGCCAGCAGCTTAGCTTTTCGGAGAGAGACCCAGTACTTC
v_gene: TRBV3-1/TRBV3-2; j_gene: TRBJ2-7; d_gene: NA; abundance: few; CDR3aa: CASGQQGGYEQYF; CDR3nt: TGTGCCAGCGGGCAGCAAGGGGGTTACGAGCAGTACTTC
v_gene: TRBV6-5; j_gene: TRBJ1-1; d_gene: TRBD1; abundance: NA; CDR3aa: CASRQGNLATEAFF; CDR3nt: TGTGCCAGCAGACAGGGGAACCTGGCCACTGAAGCTTTCTTT
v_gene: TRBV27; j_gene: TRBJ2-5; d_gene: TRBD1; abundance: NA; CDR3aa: CASSRTGGRIQETQYF; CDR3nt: TGTGCCAGCAGTCGAACAGGGGGCAGAATCCAAGAGACCCAGTACTTC
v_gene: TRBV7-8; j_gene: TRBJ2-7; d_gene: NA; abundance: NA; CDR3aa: CASSERRDTSYEQYF; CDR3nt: TGTGCCAGCAGCGAAAGAAGGGACACTTCCTACGAGCAGTACTTC
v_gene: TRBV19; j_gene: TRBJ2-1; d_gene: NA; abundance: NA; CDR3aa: CATTRQNTYNEQFF; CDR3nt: TGTGCCACAACCCGACAGAACACATACAATGAGCAGTTCTTC
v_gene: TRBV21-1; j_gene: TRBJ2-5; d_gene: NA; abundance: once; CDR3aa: CASPQRQGQETQYF; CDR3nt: TGTGCCAGCCCCCAGCGACAGGGTCAAGAGACCCAGTACTTC
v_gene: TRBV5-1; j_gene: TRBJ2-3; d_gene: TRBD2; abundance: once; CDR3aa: CASSPRASGRGDTQYF; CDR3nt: TGCGCCAGCAGCCCCCGGGCTAGCGGGAGGGGAGATACGCAGTATTTT
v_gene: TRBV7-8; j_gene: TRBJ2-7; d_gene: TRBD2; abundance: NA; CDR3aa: CASSLGGLAGGNYEQYF; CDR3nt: TGTGCCAGCAGCTTGGGGGGACTAGCGGGAGGAAACTACGAGCAGTACTTC
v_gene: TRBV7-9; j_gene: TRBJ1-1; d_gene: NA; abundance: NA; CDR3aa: CASSLIRQGNTEAFF; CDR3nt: TGTGCCAGCAGCTTAATTCGGCAGGGGAACACTGAAGCTTTCTTT
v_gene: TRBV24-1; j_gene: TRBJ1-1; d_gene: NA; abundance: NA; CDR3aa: CATSEQENTEAFF; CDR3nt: TGTGCCACCAGTGAGCAGGAGAACACTGAAGCTTTCTTT
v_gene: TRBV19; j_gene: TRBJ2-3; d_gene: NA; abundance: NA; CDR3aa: CASTNFPITDTQYF; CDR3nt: TGTGCCAGTACTAATTTCCCCATCACAGATACGCAGTATTTT
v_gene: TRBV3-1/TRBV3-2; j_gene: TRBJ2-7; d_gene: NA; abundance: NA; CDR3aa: CASSSGMGAFEQYF; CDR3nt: TGTGCCAGCAGTTCGGGGATGGGGGCTTTCGAGCAGTACTTC
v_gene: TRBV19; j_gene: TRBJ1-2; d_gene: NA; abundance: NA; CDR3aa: CAISNVDSAYGYTF; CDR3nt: TGTGCCATCTCCAACGTCGACAGCGCCTATGGCTACACCTTC
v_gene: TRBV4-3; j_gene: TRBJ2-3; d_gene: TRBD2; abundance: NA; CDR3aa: CASSQEKRDGDTQYF; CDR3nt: TGCGCCAGCAGCCAAGAGAAGCGGGACGGAGATACGCAGTATTTT
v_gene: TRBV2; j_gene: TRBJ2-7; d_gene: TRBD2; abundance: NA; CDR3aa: CASSALAGVSYEQYF; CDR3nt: TGTGCCAGCAGCGCACTAGCGGGTGTTTCCTACGAGCAGTACTTC
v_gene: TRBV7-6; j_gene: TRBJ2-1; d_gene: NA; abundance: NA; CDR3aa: CASSAGAYNEQFF; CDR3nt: TGTGCCAGCAGCGCCGGGGCCTACAATGAGCAGTTCTTC
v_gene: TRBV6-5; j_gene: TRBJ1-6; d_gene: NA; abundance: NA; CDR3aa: CASSWLAGDNSPLHF; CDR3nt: TGTGCCAGCAGTTGGTTGGCCGGGGATAATTCACCCCTCCACTTT
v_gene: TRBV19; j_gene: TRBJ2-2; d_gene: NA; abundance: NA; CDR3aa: CASSAQGRGTGELFF; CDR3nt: TGTGCCAGTAGTGCACAGGGTCGGGGCACCGGGGAGCTGTTTTTT
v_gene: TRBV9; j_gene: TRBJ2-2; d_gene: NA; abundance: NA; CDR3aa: CASSVRHVATGELFF; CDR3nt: TGTGCCAGCAGCGTCCGACACGTTGCCACCGGGGAGCTGTTTTTT
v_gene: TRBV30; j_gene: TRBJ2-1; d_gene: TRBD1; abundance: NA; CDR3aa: CAWSVQGLNSYNEQFF; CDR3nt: TGTGCCTGGAGTGTACAGGGGCTGAACTCCTACAATGAGCAGTTCTTC
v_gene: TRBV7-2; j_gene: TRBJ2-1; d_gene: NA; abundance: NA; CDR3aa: CASGPDEQFF; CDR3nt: TGTGCCAGCGGGCCGGATGAGCAGTTCTTC
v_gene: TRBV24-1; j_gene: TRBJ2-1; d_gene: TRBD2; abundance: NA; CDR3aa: CATSDSLAGSYNEQFF; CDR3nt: TGTGCCACCAGTGACTCCCTAGCGGGCTCCTACAATGAGCAGTTCTTC
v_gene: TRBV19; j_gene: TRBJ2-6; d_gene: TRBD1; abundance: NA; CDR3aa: CAGRDSSSGANVLTF; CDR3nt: TGTGCCGGCCGGGACAGTTCTTCTGGGGCCAACGTCCTGACTTTC
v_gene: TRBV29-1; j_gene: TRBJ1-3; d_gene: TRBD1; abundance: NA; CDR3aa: CSVDRLAGNTIYF; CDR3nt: TGCAGCGTGGACAGGCTAGCTGGAAACACCATATATTTT
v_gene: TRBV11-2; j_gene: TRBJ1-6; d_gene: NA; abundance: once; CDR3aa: CASSLVGGRDSPLHF; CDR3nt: TGTGCCAGCAGCTTAGTGGGGGGACGGGATTCACCCCTCCACTTT
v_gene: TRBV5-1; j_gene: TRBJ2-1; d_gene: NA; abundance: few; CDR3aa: CASSSGGQNNEQFF; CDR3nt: TGCGCCAGCAGCTCCGGAGGGCAGAACAATGAGCAGTTCTTC
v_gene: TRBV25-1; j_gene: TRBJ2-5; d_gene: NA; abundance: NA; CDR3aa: CASSSGQETQYF; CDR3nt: TGTGCCAGCAGTTCGGGACAAGAGACCCAGTACTTC
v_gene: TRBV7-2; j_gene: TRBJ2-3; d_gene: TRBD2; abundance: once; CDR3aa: CASSLGFAGGTDTQYF; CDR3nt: TGTGCCAGCAGCTTAGGCTTTGCGGGAGGTACAGATACGCAGTATTTT
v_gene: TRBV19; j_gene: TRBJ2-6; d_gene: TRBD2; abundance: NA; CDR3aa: CASSAGGVSSGRPSGANVLTF; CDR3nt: TGTGCCAGTAGCGCCGGAGGGGTATCTAGCGGGAGGCCCTCTGGGGCCAACGTCCTGACTTTC
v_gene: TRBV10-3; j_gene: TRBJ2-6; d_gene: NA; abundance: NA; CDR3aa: CAISVEQGSGANVLTF; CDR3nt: TGTGCCATCAGTGTTGAACAGGGCTCTGGGGCCAACGTCCTGACTTTC
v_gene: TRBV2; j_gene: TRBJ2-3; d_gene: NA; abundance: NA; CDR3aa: CASSEGFGAGTDTQYF; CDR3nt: TGTGCCAGCAGTGAAGGATTTGGGGCTGGCACAGATACGCAGTATTTT
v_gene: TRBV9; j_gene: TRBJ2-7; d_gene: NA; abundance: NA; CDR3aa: CASSFDSKSYEQYF; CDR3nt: TGTGCCAGCAGCTTTGACAGTAAATCCTACGAGCAGTACTTC
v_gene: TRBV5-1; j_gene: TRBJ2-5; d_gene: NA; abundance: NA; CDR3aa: CASSFPGETQYF; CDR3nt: TGCGCCAGCAGCTTTCCGGGAGAGACCCAGTACTTC
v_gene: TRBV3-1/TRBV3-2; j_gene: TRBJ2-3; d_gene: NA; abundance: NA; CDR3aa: CASSQEAGVSGTDTQYF; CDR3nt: TGTGCCAGCAGCCAAGAAGCCGGGGTTAGTGGAACAGATACGCAGTATTTT
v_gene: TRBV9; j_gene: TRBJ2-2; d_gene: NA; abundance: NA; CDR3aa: CASSYLLTGELFF; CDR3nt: TGTGCCAGCAGCTACCTACTCACCGGGGAGCTGTTTTTT
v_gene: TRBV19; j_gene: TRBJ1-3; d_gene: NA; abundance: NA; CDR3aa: CASKPTLSSGNTIYF; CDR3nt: TGTGCCAGCAAACCGACACTCTCCTCTGGAAACACCATATATTTT
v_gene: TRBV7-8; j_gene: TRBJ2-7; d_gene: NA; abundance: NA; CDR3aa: CASGFSDYPDEQYF; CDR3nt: TGTGCCAGCGGCTTTAGTGACTACCCGGACGAGCAGTACTTC
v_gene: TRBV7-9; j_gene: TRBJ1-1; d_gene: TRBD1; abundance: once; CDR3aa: CASSREQGAGNTEAFF; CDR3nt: TGTGCCAGCAGCCGGGAGCAGGGGGCTGGGAACACTGAAGCTTTCTTT
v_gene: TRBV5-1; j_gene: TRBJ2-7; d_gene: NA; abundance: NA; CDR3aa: CASREGQAGDYEQYF; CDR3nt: TGCGCCAGCAGGGAGGGACAGGCGGGGGACTACGAGCAGTACTTC
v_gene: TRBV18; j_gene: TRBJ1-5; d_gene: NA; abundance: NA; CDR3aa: CASSPGQNQPQHF; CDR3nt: TGTGCCAGCTCACCAGGACAGAATCAGCCCCAGCATTTT
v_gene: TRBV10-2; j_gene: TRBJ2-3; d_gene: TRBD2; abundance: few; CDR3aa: CASSEGTTGPDTQYF; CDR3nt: TGCGCCAGCAGCGAAGGGACTACCGGACCAGATACGCAGTATTTT
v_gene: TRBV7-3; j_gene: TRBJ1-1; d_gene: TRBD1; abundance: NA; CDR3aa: CASSFTGTAEAFF; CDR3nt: TGTGCCAGCAGCTTTACCGGGACAGCTGAAGCTTTCTTT
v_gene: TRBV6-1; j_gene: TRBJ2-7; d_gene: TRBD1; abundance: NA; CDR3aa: CASSDYQQGAQGEQYF; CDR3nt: TGTGCCAGCAGTGACTACCAACAGGGGGCGCAGGGTGAGCAGTACTTC
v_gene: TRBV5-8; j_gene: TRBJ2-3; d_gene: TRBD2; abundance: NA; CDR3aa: CASSQGLADLTDTQYF; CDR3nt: TGTGCCAGCAGCCAGGGACTAGCGGACCTCACAGATACGCAGTATTTT
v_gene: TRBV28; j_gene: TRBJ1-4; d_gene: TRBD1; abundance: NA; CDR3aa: CASSSDREDEKLFF; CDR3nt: TGTGCCAGCAGTTCGGACAGGGAGGATGAAAAACTGTTTTTT
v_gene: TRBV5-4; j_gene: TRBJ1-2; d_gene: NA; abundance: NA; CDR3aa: CASSPDRPPDYGYTF; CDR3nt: TGTGCCAGCAGCCCCGACAGGCCCCCGGACTATGGCTACACCTTC
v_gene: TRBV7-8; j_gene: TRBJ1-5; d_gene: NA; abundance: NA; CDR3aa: CASSLGPYSNQPQHF; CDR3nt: TGTGCCAGCAGCTTAGGGCCTTATAGCAATCAGCCCCAGCATTTT
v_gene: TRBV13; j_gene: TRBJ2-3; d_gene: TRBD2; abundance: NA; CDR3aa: CASSLVYSGKPTDTQYF; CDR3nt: TGTGCCAGTAGCTTAGTATATAGCGGGAAGCCCACAGATACGCAGTATTTT
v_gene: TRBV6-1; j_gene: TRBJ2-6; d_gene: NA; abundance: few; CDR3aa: CASSDRATGANVLTF; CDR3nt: TGTGCCAGCAGTGACAGGGCTACCGGGGCCAACGTCCTGACTTTC
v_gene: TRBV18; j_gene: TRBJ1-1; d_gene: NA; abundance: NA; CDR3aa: CASSPTENTEAFF; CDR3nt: TGTGCCAGCTCACCTACAGAGAACACTGAAGCTTTCTTT
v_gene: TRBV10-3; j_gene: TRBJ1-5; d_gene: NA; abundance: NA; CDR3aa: CAISESGGRNQPQHF; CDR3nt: TGTGCCATCAGTGAGTCCGGAGGGCGCAATCAGCCCCAGCATTTT
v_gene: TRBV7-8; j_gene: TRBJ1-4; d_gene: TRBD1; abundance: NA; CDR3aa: CASSLILQGGVTNEKLFF; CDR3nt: TGTGCCAGCAGCTTAATTCTTCAGGGGGGAGTCACTAATGAAAAACTGTTTTTT
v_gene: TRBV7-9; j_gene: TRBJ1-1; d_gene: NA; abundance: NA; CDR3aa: CASSLVGGITEAFF; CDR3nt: TGTGCCAGCAGCTTAGTCGGCGGAATCACTGAAGCTTTCTTT
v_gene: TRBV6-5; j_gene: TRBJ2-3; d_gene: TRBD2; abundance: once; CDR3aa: CASTLAGVRTDTQYF; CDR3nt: TGTGCCAGCACGCTAGCGGGAGTTCGGACAGATACGCAGTATTTT
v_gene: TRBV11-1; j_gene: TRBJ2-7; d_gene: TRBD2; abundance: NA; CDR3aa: CASSPGTSPYEQYF; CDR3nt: TGTGCCAGCAGCCCCGGGACTAGCCCCTACGAGCAGTACTTC
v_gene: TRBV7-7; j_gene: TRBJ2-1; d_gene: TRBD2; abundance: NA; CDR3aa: CASSSGLAGVFEQFF; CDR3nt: TGTGCTAGCAGCTCGGGACTAGCGGGAGTTTTTGAGCAGTTCTTC